This T cell receptor beta chain appears in the sequencing data of a study of blood T cell repertoires in COVID-19. This clone showed up just once. The germline V gene encodes CDR1 SQVTM and CDR2 ANQGSEA. The CDR3 spans 15 residues. V was pared by 0 bases and J by 4 bases, with 8 bases of the junction left unmatched. Measured with immunoSEQ multiplex PCR; TCRdb has only the in-frame clones, and not every one. The sample includes hundreds of thousands of clones, 92% of them seen just once. The chain has TRBV29-1 and TRBJ2-7; 8 bases fit TRBD2. The receptor was isolated from a man aged 55 to 69 with COVID-19, enrolled during active disease. Sequencing was done on a sample of peripheral blood. In DNA form, the CDR3 reads TGCAGCGTTGAAGATCGAACTAGCGGTTCGTACGAGCAGTACTTC. It is translated as CSVEDRTSGSYEQYF.